The present TCR beta chain was sequenced within a study of T cell responses to AZD1222 COVID-19 vaccine. Repertoires were generated with immunoSEQ multiplex PCR, while TCRdb's copy carries only in-frame clones and drops some. Altogether some 200,000 clones are present, approximately 92% being singletons, with the ten largest covering 3.6%. As to this clone: Its antigen is unknown.

This CDR3 region has 13 residues. V trimming: 5 bases; J trimming: 1 base; junction bases outside the gene matches: 1. Germline CDR1 SQVTM, CDR2 ANQGSEA. Whole-study findings and limits: Spike was spanned by vaccine-associated CD4 TCRs, which were dominant at 160-218 and 743-854.

The chain is built from TRBV29-1 and TRBJ2-1; 8 bases are shared with TRBD2. This TCR came from an adult who received the MenACWY meningococcal vaccine as a control. The sequencing used peripheral blood, collected 28 days after the second dose of the MenACWY control vaccine. For the CDR3, the DNA is TGCAGCGTTCGGGGGGGGTCCTACAATGAGCAGTTCTTC. Its translation: CSVRGGSYNEQFF.